The T cell receptor beta chain under discussion was sequenced for a study of CD8 T cells in Susac syndrome. V lost 3 bases and J lost 2; bases outside the gene matches: 6. From germline, CDR1 is SGHVS and CDR2 FQNEAQ. CDR3 length: 16 residues. The T cells that were sequenced for TCR beta were CD8+ and CD4+ cells from blood. Negative isolation was used for CD8+ and CD4+ T cells, and FACS enrichment was applied to TEMRA cells. The RNA input was about 0.5 to 1 ug, and it was reverse transcribed with random hexamers. TCR beta CDR3 was amplified by immunoSEQ covering 54 Vbeta and 13 Jbeta. TCRdb used MiXCR to reprocess the immunoSEQ multiplex PCR reads, holding one entry per CDR3 protein. Among approximately 190,000 distinct CDR3 sequences listed, approximately 93% were seen once.

Sequenced input: CD4+ T cells from PBMCs. This sequence was found in a human donor in good health. V and J are TRBV7-8 and TRBJ2-5; TRBD2 matches at 10 bases. CDR3 protein: CASSFLAGALQETQYF. The CDR3 region has the DNA TGTGCCAGCAGCTTCCTAGCGGGGGCCCTTCAAGAGACCCAGTACTTC.